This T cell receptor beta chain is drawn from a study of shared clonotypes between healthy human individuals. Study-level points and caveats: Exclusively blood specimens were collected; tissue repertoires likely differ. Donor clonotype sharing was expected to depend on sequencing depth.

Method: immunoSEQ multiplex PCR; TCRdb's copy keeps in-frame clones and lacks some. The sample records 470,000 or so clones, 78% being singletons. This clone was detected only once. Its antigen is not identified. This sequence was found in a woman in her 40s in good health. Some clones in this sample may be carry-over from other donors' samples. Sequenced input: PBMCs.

CDR3 sequence: CASSKGGLLNTEAFF. CDR3 coding DNA: TGTGCCAGCAGCAAAGGAGGCCTATTGAACACTGAAGCTTTCTTT. The V and J genes are TRBV21-1 and TRBJ1-1. TRBV21-1 is a listed pseudogene. The CDR3 has 15 residues.